These 22 T cell receptor beta chains came from one sample sequenced in a study of blood T cell repertoires in COVID-19. Profiled with immunoSEQ multiplex PCR; TCRdb holds only in-frame clones, not every one. The table records over 150,000 clones, over 60% of them present only once. The source material was peripheral blood. The receptors stem from a woman between 65 and 79 years old with acute or convalescent COVID-19.

The chain is built from TRBV30 and TRBJ1-6, with D unclear. V lost 3 bases and J lost 7, with 7 bases in between. This CDR3 contains 12 residues. Germline CDR1 reads GTSNPN; CDR2 reads SVGIG (reference sequence). The CDR3 spells CAWRGANSPLHF. As DNA, the CDR3 is TGTGCCTGGAGGGGAGCGAATTCACCCCTCCACTTT.

The V and J genes are TRBV6-6 and TRBJ2-2; D is possibly TRBD1 (5 bases). Per the germline V gene, CDR1 is MNHNY and CDR2 is SVGAGI (reference sequence). Trimming shortened V by 7 bases and J by 3 bases, and 9 bases separated the two germline ends. This CDR3 is 13 amino acids long. The CDR3 loop is CASTRVDTGELFF. In DNA, the CDR3 is TGTGCCAGCACCAGGGTGGACACCGGGGAGCTGTTTTTT.

CDR3 protein: CASSMGGREKLFF. In DNA, the CDR3 is TGTGCCAGTAGTATGGGAGGAAGAGAAAAACTGTTTTTT. The chain is built from TRBV19 and TRBJ1-4, with D uncertain. V dropped 3 bases and J dropped 8 bases, with 10 bases sitting between them. Germline CDR1 reads LNHDA; CDR2 reads SQIVND (reference sequence). This CDR3 spans 13 amino acids.

The chain links TRBV9 to TRBJ1-6; weak D call: TRBD1 (6 bases). The CDR3 runs to 16 residues. Germline assignment: CDR1 SGDLS and CDR2 YYNGEE. Trimming shortened V by 2 bases and J by 9 bases, and 18 bases separated the two germline ends. The CDR3, as DNA: TGTGCCAGCAGCGTCGAGGGCCCGACAGGTCTTTCACCCCTCCACTTT. Protein product: CASSVEGPTGLSPLHF.

This sequence joins TRBV7-2 and TRBJ2-5; D is possibly TRBD2 (5 bases). The CDR3 contains 15 residues. Germline CDR1 SGHTA, CDR2 FQGNSA. Trimming cost V 2 bases and J 0 bases, with 10 bases left between them. The DNA for the CDR3 is TGTGCCAGCAGCTTACGGAGCGGTTACCAAGAGACCCAGTACTTC. Protein product: CASSLRSGYQETQYF.

This sequence joins TRBV7-2 and TRBJ2-7; 7 nucleotides agree with TRBD2. V shed 4 bases and J 3 bases; nucleotides not matched to a gene: 6. The CDR3 totals 14 residues. Germline-derived CDR1 and CDR2 are SGHTA and FQGNSA. CDR3 region: CASSSDGGFYEQYF. The CDR3, as DNA: TGTGCCAGCAGCTCAGACGGGGGGTTCTACGAGCAGTACTTC.

CDR3 sequence reads: CASMRTPIPLAGNSRAEYF. The CDR3 coding sequence is TGTGCCAGCATGCGGACGCCCATCCCACTAGCGGGTAACAGTAGGGCGGAGTACTTC. This chain connects TRBV2 to TRBJ2-7; TRBD2 matches at 9 bases. V lost 7 bases, J lost 11 bases, and 30 bases stayed unmatched. This CDR3 region has 19 residues. Per the germline V gene, CDR1 is SNHLY and CDR2 is FYNNEI.

V is TRBV5-1 and J is TRBJ2-3, with D hard to call. CDR1 is SGHRS, CDR2 YFSETQ, per germline. There are 17 residues in the CDR3. The V and J ends lost 2 bases and 1 base respectively, with 17 bases between them. The CDR3 sequence: CASSFVPVGEGTDTQYF. For the CDR3, the DNA is TGCGCCAGCAGCTTCGTCCCCGTGGGTGAGGGCACAGATACGCAGTATTTT.

The CDR3 DNA follows: TGTGCCAGTAGTATCGGATTGGGGGGGGCCTCCTATGGCTACACCTTC. Encoded protein: CASSIGLGGASYGYTF. The chain has TRBV19 and TRBJ1-2, with D maybe TRBD1 (6 bases). The V end was cut by 3 bases, the J end by 4 bases, with 18 bases between. The CDR3 is 16 residues long. Germline V lookup: CDR1 LNHDA, CDR2 SQIVND (reference sequence).

The chain is built from TRBV27 and TRBJ2-7; D possibly corresponds to TRBD2 (6 bases). The CDR3 spans 14 residues. With 3 bases removed from V and 2 bases from J, the gap between germline ends came to 11 bases. Germline V lookup: CDR1 MNHEY, CDR2 SMNVEV (reference sequence). The chain's CDR3 is CASSFNGGTYEQYF. In nucleotides, the CDR3 is TGTGCCAGCAGTTTCAACGGAGGGACCTACGAGCAGTACTTC.

The CDR3 reads CASSLAPGMNTEAFF. DNA of the CDR3: TGTGCCAGCAGCTTAGCGCCAGGGATGAACACTGAAGCTTTCTTT. The chain has TRBV7-2 and TRBJ1-1; a weak D match, TRBD1 (5 bases). Trimming pared 0 bases from V and 0 bases from J, leaving 8 bases between. The CDR3 is 15 residues long. CDR1 is SGHTA and CDR2 is FQGNSA in the germline V gene.

V gene TRBV29-1 combines with J gene TRBJ1-2; tentative D call: TRBD1 (6 bases). Trimming left V 3 bases short and J 3 bases short, with 8 bases between. CDR3 length equals 12 residues. Germline V gene sequence: CDR1 SQVTM, CDR2 ANQGSEA. CDR3 residues: CSVDRGDYGYTF. The CDR3 nucleotides are TGCAGCGTTGACAGGGGTGACTATGGCTACACCTTC.

The chain uses TRBV6-1 and TRBJ1-2; D remains unclear. V shed 3 bases and J shed 1 base, with 3 bases lying between them. The CDR3 has 12 amino acids. Germline lookup yields CDR1 MNHNS and CDR2 SASEGT. CDR3 sequence reads: CASSDNNYGYTF. CDR3 nucleotide sequence: TGTGCCAGCAGTGACAATAACTATGGCTACACCTTC.

V gene TRBV6-6 combines with J gene TRBJ1-5; a possible D gene is TRBD1 (6 bases). The CDR3 runs 18 residues. Germline CDR1 reads MNHNY; CDR2 reads SVGAGI (reference sequence). Deletions cut 5 bases from V and 1 base from J, with 21 bases between. Here the CDR3 reads CASSPLGGGRASNQPQHF. CDR3 sequence (DNA): TGTGCCAGCAGTCCGCTGGGAGGGGGGCGGGCAAGCAATCAGCCCCAGCATTTT.

The rearrangement uses TRBV7-3 and TRBJ2-3, with TRBD1 matching over 10 bases. The J segment lost 5 bases and the V segment lost 4 bases, leaving 12 bases of the junction unmatched. CDR3 length: 17 amino acids. CDR1 is SGHTA, CDR2 FQGTGA, per germline. CDR3 amino acids: CASSSTATGGAEDTQYF. The CDR3 nucleotides read TGTGCCAGCAGCTCCACCGCGACAGGGGGCGCCGAAGATACGCAGTATTTT. Filled out from reference TRBV7-3 and TRBJ2-3, the complete variable domain reads GAGVSQTPSNKVTEKGKYVELRCDPISGHTALYWYRQSLGQGPEFLIYFQGTGAADDSGLPNDRFFAVRPEGSVSTLKIQRTERGDSAVYLCASSSTATGGAEDTQYFGPGTRLTVL.

This chain links TRBV19 with TRBJ1-5; no reliable D call. The CDR3 length is 12 residues. V was shortened by 4 bases and J by 6 bases, with 7 bases between the two germline ends. Germline CDR1 and CDR2: LNHDA and SQIVND (reference sequence). CDR3 region: CASSTLTQPQHF. The CDR3 DNA reads TGTGCCAGTAGTACACTCACTCAGCCCCAGCATTTT.

The rearrangement links TRBV12-3 or TRBV12-4 to TRBJ1-1; no reliable D call. V was trimmed by 2 bases and J by 6 bases, leaving 10 bases between them. The CDR3 sequence is 13 residues long. In DNA, the CDR3 is TGTGCCAGCAGTTTAACGAGGGTTTCTGAAGCTTTCTTT. It translates to CASSLTRVSEAFF.

There are a few counts of this clone. The V call is TRBV9, the J call TRBJ2-2, with D possibly being TRBD2 (5 bases). Trimming shortened V by 6 bases and J by 1 base, and 10 bases separated the two germline ends. This CDR3 is built from 14 residues. Germline V gene data show CDR1 as SGDLS and CDR2 as YYNGEE. CDR3 sequence reads: CASMRAENTGELFF. The CDR3 nucleotides are TGTGCCAGCATGCGGGCAGAGAACACCGGGGAGCTGTTTTTT. The variable domain in full, completed from reference TRBV9 and TRBJ2-2, reads DSGVTQTPKHLITATGQRVTLRCSPRSGDLSVYWYQQSLDQGLQFLIQYYNGEERAKGNILERFSAQQFPDLHSELNLSSLELGDSALYFCASMRAENTGELFFGEGSRLTVL.

This chain uses TRBV7-3 with TRBJ1-2; TRBD1 agrees at 7 bases. Per the germline V gene, CDR1 is SGHTA and CDR2 is FQGTGA. This CDR3 has 13 residues. V dropped 5 bases and J dropped 8; count of bases not matched to a gene: 8. The CDR3 protein is CASSKTTGAGYTF. CDR3 DNA: TGTGCCAGCAGCAAAACAACAGGGGCGGGCTACACCTTC.

The chain combines TRBV13 with TRBJ1-1; 12 nucleotides align to TRBD1. The CDR3 has 20 amino acids. The germline V gene encodes CDR1 PRHDT and CDR2 FYEKMQ (reference sequence). V shed 5 bases and J 5 bases; nucleotides not matched to a gene: 21. The CDR3 DNA reads as TGTGCCAGCAGCCGCCCGTCTCCCCGGGACAGGGGGCTACCTAAGACTGAAGCTTTCTTT. It is translated as CASSRPSPRDRGLPKTEAFF.

Worth noting for this clone: Compared with germline, one end of the junction differs, possibly owing to a read error. J is TRBJ1-4 and V is TRBV7-9; D is possibly TRBD1 (6 bases). The CDR3 spans 14 residues. Germline V gene sequence: CDR1 SEHNR, CDR2 FQNEAQ (reference sequence). This CDR3 is CASSLAGAYEKLFF. The CDR3 coding sequence is TGTGCCAGCAGCTTAGCGGGGGCGTATGAAAAATTGTTTTTT.

The chain combines TRBV9 with TRBJ1-2; 7 nucleotides agree with TRBD1. Germline V gene data show CDR1 as SGDLS and CDR2 as YYNGEE. With V trimmed by 4 bases and J by 2 bases, 2 bases remained unmatched. The length of the CDR3 is 13 residues. CDR3 in DNA: TGTGCCAGCAGCTTGGACAGGAACTATGGCTACACCTTC. This sequence encodes CASSLDRNYGYTF.